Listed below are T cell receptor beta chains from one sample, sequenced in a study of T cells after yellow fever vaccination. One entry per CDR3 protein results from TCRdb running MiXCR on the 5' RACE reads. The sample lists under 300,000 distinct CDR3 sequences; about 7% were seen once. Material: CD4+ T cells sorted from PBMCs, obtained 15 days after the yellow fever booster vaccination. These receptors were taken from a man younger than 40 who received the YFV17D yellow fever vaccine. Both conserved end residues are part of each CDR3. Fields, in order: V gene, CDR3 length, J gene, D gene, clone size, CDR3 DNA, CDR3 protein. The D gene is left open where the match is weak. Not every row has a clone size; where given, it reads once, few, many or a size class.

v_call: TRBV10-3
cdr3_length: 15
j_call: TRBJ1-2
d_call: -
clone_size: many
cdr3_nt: TGTGCCATCAGTGACCCTGGAGAAAGGGTCAACGGCTACACCTTC
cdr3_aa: CAISDPGERVNGYTF

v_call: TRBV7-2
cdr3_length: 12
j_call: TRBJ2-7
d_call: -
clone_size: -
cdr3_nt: TGTGCCAGCAGCTCAATCTCCTACGAGCAGTACTTC
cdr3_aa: CASSSISYEQYF

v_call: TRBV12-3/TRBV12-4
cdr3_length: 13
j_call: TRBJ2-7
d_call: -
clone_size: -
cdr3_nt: TGTGCCAGCAGCCAGGGGGGGTTTCGCGAGCAGTACTTC
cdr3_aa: CASSQGGFREQYF

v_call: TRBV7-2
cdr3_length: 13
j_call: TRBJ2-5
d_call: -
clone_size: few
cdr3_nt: TGTGCCAGCAGCTTTGACAGGCAAGAGACCCAGTACTTC
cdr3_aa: CASSFDRQETQYF

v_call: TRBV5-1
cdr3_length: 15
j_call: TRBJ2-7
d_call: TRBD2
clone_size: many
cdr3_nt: TGCGCCAGCAGTGGGATAGCGGGAGACTTCTACGAGCAGTACTTC
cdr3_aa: CASSGIAGDFYEQYF

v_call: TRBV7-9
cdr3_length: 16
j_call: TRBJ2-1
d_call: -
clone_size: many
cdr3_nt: TGTGCCAGCAGCTTAGTGCAGCGGAGCTCCTACAATGAGCAGTTCTTC
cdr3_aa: CASSLVQRSSYNEQFF

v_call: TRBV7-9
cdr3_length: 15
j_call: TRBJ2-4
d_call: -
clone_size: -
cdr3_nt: TGTGCCAGCAGCCCAGACAGTGATACCAAAAACATTCAGTACTTC
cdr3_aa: CASSPDSDTKNIQYF

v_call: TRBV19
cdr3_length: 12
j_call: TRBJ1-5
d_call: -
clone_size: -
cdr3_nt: TGTGCCAGTAGGGTTGGGGCTCAGCCCCAGCATTTT
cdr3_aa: CASRVGAQPQHF

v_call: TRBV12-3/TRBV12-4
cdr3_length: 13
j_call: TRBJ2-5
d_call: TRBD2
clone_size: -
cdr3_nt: TGTGCCAGCGGACTAGCGGCACAAGAGACCCAGTACTTC
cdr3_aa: CASGLAAQETQYF

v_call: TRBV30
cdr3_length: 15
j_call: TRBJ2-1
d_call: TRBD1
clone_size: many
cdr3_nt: TGTGCCTGGAGTTTCCGGGACAGGGTAAGCGATGAGCAGTTCTTC
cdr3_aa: CAWSFRDRVSDEQFF

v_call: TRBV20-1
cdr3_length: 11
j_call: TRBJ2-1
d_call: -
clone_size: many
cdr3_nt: TGCAGTGCTGGCAGGGAGAATGAGCAGTTCTTC
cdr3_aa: CSAGRENEQFF

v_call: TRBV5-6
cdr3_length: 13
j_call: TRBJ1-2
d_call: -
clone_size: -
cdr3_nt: TGTGCCAGCAGCTCCCTGGGGGTCGGTGGCTACACCTTC
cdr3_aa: CASSSLGVGGYTF

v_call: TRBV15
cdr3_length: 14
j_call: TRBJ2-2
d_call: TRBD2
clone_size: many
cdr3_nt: TGTGCCACCAGCGGCGGGAGGGCCGACGGGGAGCTGTTTTTT
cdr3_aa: CATSGGRADGELFF

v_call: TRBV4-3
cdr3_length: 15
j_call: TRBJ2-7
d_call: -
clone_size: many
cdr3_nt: TGCGCCAGCAGCCACCTACCCGGGAAGACCTACGAGCAGTACTTC
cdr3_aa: CASSHLPGKTYEQYF

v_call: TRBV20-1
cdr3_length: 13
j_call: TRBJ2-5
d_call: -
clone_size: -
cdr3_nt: TGCAGTGCTAGGCCGAATTCCCAAGAGACCCAGTACTTC
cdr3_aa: CSARPNSQETQYF

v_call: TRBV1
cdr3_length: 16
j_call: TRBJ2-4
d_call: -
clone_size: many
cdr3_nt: TGCACCAGCAGCCGTTCTTCCGGGACAGATAAAAACATTCAGTACTTC
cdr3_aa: CTSSRSSGTDKNIQYF

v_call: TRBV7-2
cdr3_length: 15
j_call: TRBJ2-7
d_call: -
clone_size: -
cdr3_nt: TGTGCCAGCAGCTACACGGCGCTGGACTACTACGAGCAGTACTTC
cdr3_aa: CASSYTALDYYEQYF

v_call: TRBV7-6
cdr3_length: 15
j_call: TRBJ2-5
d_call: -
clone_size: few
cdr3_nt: TGTGCCAGCTCCAGGGCACCTTTGTTCCAAGAGACCCAGTACTTC
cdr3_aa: CASSRAPLFQETQYF

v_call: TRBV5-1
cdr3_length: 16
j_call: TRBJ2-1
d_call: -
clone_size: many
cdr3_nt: TGCGCCAGCAGCTTGGCCCCGGTTAGCTCCTACAATGAGCAGTTCTTC
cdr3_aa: CASSLAPVSSYNEQFF

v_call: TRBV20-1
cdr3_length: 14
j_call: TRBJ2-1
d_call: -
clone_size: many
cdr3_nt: TGCAGTGCTAGAGATCGGGACTTTTACAATGAGCAGTTCTTC
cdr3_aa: CSARDRDFYNEQFF

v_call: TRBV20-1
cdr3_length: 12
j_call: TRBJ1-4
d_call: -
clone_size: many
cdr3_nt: TGCAGCGCATGGGGAGCGAGTGAAAAACTGTTTTTT
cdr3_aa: CSAWGASEKLFF

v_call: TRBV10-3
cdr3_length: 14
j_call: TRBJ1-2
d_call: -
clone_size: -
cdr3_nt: TGTGCCACCAGACCCCAGGCGGGGGCGTATGGCTACACCTTC
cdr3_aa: CATRPQAGAYGYTF

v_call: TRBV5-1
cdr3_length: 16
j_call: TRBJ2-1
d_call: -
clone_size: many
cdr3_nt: TGCGCCAGCAGCAATACTCCGGGGGAGCTGTACAATGAGCAGTTCTTC
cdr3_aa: CASSNTPGELYNEQFF

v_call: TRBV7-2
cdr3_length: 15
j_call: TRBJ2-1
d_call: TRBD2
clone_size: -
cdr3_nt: TGTGCCAGCAGCTCCACTAGCGGGAGGTACAATGAGCAGTTCTTC
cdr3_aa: CASSSTSGRYNEQFF

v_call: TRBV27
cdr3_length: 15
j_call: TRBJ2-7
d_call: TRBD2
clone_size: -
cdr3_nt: TGTGCCAGCAGTCGCCAGGTAGCGGGAGGACTCGAGCAGTACTTC
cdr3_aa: CASSRQVAGGLEQYF

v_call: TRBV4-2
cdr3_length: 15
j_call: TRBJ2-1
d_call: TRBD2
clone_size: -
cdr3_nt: TGTGCCAGCAGCCAAGATAGGGCTAGCGGGGAGGAGCAGTTCTTC
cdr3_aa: CASSQDRASGEEQFF

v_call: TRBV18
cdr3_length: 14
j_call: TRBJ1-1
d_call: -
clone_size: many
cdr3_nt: TGTGCCAGCGCTTCCGGAGGGTTGAGCACTGAAGCTTTCTTT
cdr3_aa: CASASGGLSTEAFF

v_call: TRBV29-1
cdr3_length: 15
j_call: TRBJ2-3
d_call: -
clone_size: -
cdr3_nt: TGCAGCGTTGAAGATCCGGCGGGGAACACAGATACGCAGTATTTT
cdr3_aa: CSVEDPAGNTDTQYF

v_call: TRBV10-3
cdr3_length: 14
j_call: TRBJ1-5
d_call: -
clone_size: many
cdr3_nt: TGTGCCTCAAAGAACCCCTTAGCTGACCAGCCCCAGCATTTT
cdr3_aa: CASKNPLADQPQHF

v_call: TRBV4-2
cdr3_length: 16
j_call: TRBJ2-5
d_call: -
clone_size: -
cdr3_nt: TGTGCCAGCAGCCAAGAGATAGGGCGGCTCCAAGAGACCCAGTACTTC
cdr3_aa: CASSQEIGRLQETQYF

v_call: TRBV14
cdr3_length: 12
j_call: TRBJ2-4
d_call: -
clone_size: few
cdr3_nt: TGTGCCAGCAGCCAAGATTACGGCATTCAGTACTTC
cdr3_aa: CASSQDYGIQYF

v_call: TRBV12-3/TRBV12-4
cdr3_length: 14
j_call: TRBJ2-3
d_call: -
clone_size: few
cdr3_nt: TGTGCCAGCGCCCGGGACACCCGCACAGATACGCAGTATTTT
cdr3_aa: CASARDTRTDTQYF

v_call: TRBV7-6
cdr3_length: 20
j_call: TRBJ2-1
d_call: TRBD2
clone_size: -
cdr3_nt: TGTGCCAGCAGCTCGTCGACTAGCGGGAGGGAACACAGGGGATACAATGAGCAGTTCTTC
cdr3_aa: CASSSSTSGREHRGYNEQFF

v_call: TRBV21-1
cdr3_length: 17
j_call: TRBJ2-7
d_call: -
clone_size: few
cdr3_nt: TGTGCCAGCAGTAAAAAGGGTAGGAGGCAGGGGGCCTACGAGCAGTACTTC
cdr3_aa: CASSKKGRRQGAYEQYF

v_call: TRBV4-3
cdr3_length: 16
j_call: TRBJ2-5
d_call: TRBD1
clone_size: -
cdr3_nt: TGCGCCAGCAGCCAAGATGCCCGAGGACAGGGGCCGACCCAGTACTTC
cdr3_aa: CASSQDARGQGPTQYF

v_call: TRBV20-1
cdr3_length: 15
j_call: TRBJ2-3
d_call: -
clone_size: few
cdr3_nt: TGCAGTGCTTCCGCGACTAGTCGGAACCCAGATACGCAGTATTTT
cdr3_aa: CSASATSRNPDTQYF

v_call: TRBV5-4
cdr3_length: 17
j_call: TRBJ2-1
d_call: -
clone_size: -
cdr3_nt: TGTGCCAGCAGCTTGGGTTCGAGCGGTAGCTCCTACAATGAGCAGTTCTTC
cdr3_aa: CASSLGSSGSSYNEQFF

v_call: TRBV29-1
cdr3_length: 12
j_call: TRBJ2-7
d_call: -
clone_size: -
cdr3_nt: TGCAGCCCGGGACTCTACCACTACGAGCAGTACTTC
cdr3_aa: CSPGLYHYEQYF

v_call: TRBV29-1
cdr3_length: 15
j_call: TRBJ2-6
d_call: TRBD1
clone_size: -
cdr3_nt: TGCAGCGCAAGACAGGGAAGCTCTGGGGCCAACGTCCTGACTTTC
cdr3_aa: CSARQGSSGANVLTF

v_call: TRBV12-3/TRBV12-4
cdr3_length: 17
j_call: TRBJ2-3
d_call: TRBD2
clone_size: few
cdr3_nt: TGTGCCAGCAGTTTATTGCGGGAGACACTGGAGACAGATACGCAGTATTTT
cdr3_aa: CASSLLRETLETDTQYF